Listed below are T cell receptor beta chains from one sample, sequenced in a study of blood T cell repertoires in COVID-19. TCRdb's table, derived via immunoSEQ multiplex PCR, lists solely in-frame clones and lacks some. The sample holds around 250,000 clones; 65% to 85% are singletons and the top ten take 4.5% to 6.5%. Material for sequencing was peripheral blood. The receptors come from an elderly man with acute or convalescent COVID-19. The CDR3 runs from the conserved cysteine through the conserved F or W. A D gene is named only where the DNA matches it firmly. Size is stated for part of the rows, as once, few or many counts, or as a class when the clone is expanded.

d_gene | j_gene | len | v_gene | abundance | CDR3aa | CDR3nt
- | TRBJ1-6 | 15 | TRBV7-3 | - | CASSLSGTDNSPLHF | TGTGCCAGCAGCTTAAGCGGGACCGATAATTCACCCCTCCACTTT
- | TRBJ1-4 | 15 | TRBV2 | - | CASSYLGATNEKLFF | TGTGCCAGCAGTTACCTCGGGGCAACTAATGAAAAACTGTTTTTT
- | TRBJ2-1 | 14 | TRBV3-1/TRBV3-2 | - | CASSQVAGQNEQFF | TGTGCCAGCAGCCAAGTTGCAGGGCAGAATGAGCAGTTCTTC
- | TRBJ1-2 | 13 | TRBV29-1 | few | CSVEDGELDGYTF | TGCAGCGTTGAAGACGGGGAGTTGGATGGCTACACCTTC
- | TRBJ1-1 | 14 | TRBV6-5 | - | CATLSGGLGTEAFF | TGTGCCACCCTGTCGGGGGGGCTGGGCACTGAAGCTTTCTTT
- | TRBJ2-5 | 11 | TRBV2 | - | CASSEPGNLDF | TGTGCCAGCAGTGAACCGGGAAACCTGGACTTC
- | TRBJ2-3 | 15 | TRBV14 | - | CASSQGGIGTDTQYF | TGTGCCAGCAGCCAAGGGGGCATCGGGACAGATACGCAGTATTTT
TRBD2 | TRBJ2-7 | 14 | TRBV7-7 | - | CASSLEGLVSEQYF | TGTGCCAGCAGCTTAGAGGGACTAGTTAGCGAGCAGTACTTC
TRBD2 | TRBJ2-7 | 15 | TRBV9 | - | CASSQSGSYSYEQYF | TGTGCCAGCAGCCAGAGCGGGAGCTACTCCTACGAGCAGTACTTC
TRBD1 | TRBJ1-5 | 16 | TRBV19 | - | CASSRGDRAGNQPQHF | TGTGCCAGTAGTAGAGGAGACAGGGCGGGCAATCAGCCCCAGCATTTT
- | TRBJ1-5 | 15 | TRBV5-1 | - | CASSLEGGGNQPQHF | TGCGCCAGCAGCTTGGAAGGGGGTGGCAATCAGCCCCAGCATTTT
- | TRBJ1-4 | 15 | TRBV21-1 | - | CASSKAIQGPEKLFF | TGTGCCAGCAGCAAAGCCATACAGGGGCCCGAAAAACTGTTTTTT
- | TRBJ2-7 | 15 | TRBV24-1 | few | CATSANEGVSYEQYF | TGTGCCACCAGTGCCAATGAGGGGGTCTCCTACGAGCAGTACTTC
- | TRBJ1-3 | 15 | TRBV2 | - | CASSEAATSGNTIYF | TGTGCCAGCAGTGAAGCGGCAACCTCTGGAAACACCATATATTTT
TRBD2 | TRBJ2-3 | 16 | TRBV10-2 | - | CASAILGRESADTQYF | TGCGCCAGCGCCATCCTCGGGCGGGAGAGCGCAGATACGCAGTATTTT
- | TRBJ2-5 | 15 | TRBV5-1 | - | CASSLWMGPEETQYF | TGCGCCAGCAGCTTGTGGATGGGGCCGGAAGAGACCCAGTACTTC
TRBD1 | TRBJ2-7 | 15 | TRBV24-1 | - | CATSDRQGAPYEQYF | TGTGCCACCAGTGATCGACAGGGAGCCCCCTACGAGCAGTACTTC
- | TRBJ1-5 | 13 | TRBV10-3 | - | CAITAVLDQPQHF | TGTGCCATCACGGCAGTCCTAGATCAGCCCCAGCATTTT
- | TRBJ1-5 | 12 | TRBV6-5 | - | CASGQSNQPQHF | TGTGCCAGCGGACAGAGCAATCAGCCCCAGCATTTT
- | TRBJ1-2 | 15 | TRBV6-1 | - | CASSEAGSLNYGYTF | TGTGCCAGCAGTGAAGCGGGCAGCTTGAACTATGGCTACACCTTC